Presented here are 4 T cell receptor beta chains from one specimen sequenced in a study of T cell changes during pregnancy in multiple sclerosis. Libraries were prepared by immunoSEQ multiplex PCR; TCRdb keeps only in-frame clonotypes and omits some of them. The sample lists 90,000 to 120,000 clones, about nine tenths occurring once. This specimen consisted of peripheral blood, obtained after pregnancy. The receptor source for this set is a female donor with multiple sclerosis, enrolled in a pregnancy study.

The V and J genes are TRBV7-3 and TRBJ1-2; 11 bases agree with TRBD1. With V trimmed by 2 bases and J by 10 bases, 6 bases remained unmatched. Germline V lookup: CDR1 SGHTA, CDR2 FQGTGA. CDR3 length: 14 amino acids. DNA of the CDR3: TGTGCCAGCAGCTTAGGGACAGGGGGATTGTACTACACCTTC. Protein: CASSLGTGGLYYTF.

This rearrangement joins TRBV13 to TRBJ2-5; D gene ambiguous. V shed 3 bases and J shed 3 bases, with 14 bases lying between them. In germline, CDR1 is PRHDT, CDR2 FYEKMQ (reference sequence). The CDR3 is 15 residues long. CDR3: CASSFRTLTEETQYF. The CDR3 DNA is TGTGCCAGCAGCTTCCGAACTCTCACCGAAGAGACCCAGTACTTC. The full variable domain, rest sourced from reference TRBV13 and TRBJ2-5, is AAGVIQSPRHLIKEKRETATLKCYPIPRHDTVYWYQQGPGQDPQFLISFYEKMQSDKGSIPDRFSAQQFSDYHSELNMSSLELGDSALYFCASSFRTLTEETQYFGPGTRLLVL.

V is TRBV30 and J is TRBJ1-1; weak D call: TRBD1 (5 bases). The V end was cut by 0 bases, the J end by 3 bases, with 11 bases between. Germline loops: CDR1 GTSNPN, CDR2 SVGIG (reference sequence). The CDR3 is made up of 14 amino acids. The CDR3 loop reads CAWSVHGGDTEAFF. The CDR3 coding sequence is TGTGCCTGGAGTGTACACGGAGGGGACACTGAAGCTTTCTTT.

This CDR3 is CAISGAVAGALTDTQYF. DNA for the CDR3: TGTGCCATCAGTGGCGCGGTAGCGGGGGCCCTCACAGATACGCAGTATTTT. The gene calls are TRBV10-3 and TRBJ2-3, with TRBD2 matching 9 bases. The CDR3 totals 17 residues. J gave up 2 bases and V 4 bases, and 10 bases lay outside the gene matches. CDR1 is ENHRY and CDR2 is SYGVKD in the germline V gene.